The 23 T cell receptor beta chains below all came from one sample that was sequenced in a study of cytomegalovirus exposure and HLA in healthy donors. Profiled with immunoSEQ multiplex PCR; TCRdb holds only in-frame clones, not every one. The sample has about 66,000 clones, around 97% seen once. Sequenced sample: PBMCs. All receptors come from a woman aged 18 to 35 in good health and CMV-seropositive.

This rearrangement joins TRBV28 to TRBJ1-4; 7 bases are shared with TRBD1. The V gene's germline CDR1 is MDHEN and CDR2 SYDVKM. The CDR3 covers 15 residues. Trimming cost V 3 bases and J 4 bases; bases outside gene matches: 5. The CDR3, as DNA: TGTGCCAGCAGTTTGTCGGGACAGTATAATGAAAAACTGTTTTTT. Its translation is CASSLSGQYNEKLFF.

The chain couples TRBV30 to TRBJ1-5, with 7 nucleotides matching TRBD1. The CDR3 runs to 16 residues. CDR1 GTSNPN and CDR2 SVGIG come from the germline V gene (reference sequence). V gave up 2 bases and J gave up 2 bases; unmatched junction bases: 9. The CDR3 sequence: CAWSLKTGVGNQPQHF. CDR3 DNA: TGTGCCTGGAGTCTTAAAACAGGGGTCGGCAATCAGCCCCAGCATTTT.

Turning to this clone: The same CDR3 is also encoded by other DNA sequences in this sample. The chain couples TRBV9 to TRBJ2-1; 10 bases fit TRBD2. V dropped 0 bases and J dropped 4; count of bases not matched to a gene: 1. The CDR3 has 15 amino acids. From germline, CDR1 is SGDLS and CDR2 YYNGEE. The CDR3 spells CASSVGAGGYNEQFF. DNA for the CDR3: TGTGCCAGCAGCGTAGGAGCGGGAGGGTACAATGAGCAGTTCTTC.

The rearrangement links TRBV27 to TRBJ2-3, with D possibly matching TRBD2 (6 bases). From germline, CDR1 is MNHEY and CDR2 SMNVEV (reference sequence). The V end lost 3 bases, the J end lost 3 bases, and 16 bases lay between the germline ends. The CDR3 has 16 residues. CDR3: CASSFSGGAMTDTQYF. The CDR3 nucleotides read TGTGCCAGCAGTTTTAGCGGAGGGGCCATGACAGATACGCAGTATTTT.

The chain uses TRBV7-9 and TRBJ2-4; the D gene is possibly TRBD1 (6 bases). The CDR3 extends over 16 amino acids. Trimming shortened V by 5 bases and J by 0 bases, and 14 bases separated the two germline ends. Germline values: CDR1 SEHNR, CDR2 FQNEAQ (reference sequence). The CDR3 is CASSPQGILAKNIQYF. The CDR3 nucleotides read TGTGCCAGCAGCCCGCAGGGGATTTTAGCCAAAAACATTCAGTACTTC.

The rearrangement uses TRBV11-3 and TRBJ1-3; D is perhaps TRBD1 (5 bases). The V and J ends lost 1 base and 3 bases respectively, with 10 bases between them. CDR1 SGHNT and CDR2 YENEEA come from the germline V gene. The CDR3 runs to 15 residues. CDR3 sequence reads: CASSLAGHGGNTIYF. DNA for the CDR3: TGTGCCAGCAGCTTAGCCGGACACGGTGGAAACACCATATATTTT. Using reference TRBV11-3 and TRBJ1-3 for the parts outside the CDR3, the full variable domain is EAGVVQSPRYKIIEKKQPVAFWCNPISGHNTLYWYLQNLGQGPELLIRYENEEAVDDSQLPKDRFSAERLKGVDSTLKIQPAELGDSAVYLCASSLAGHGGNTIYFGEGSWLTVV.

The CDR3 nucleotides are TGTGCCAGTAGTATAGAAGTTCTTGAGCGGGAGCCGGACACCGGGGAGCTGTTTTTT. Protein product: CASSIEVLEREPDTGELFF. The chain couples TRBV19 to TRBJ2-2; the match to TRBD2 covers 8 bases. Germline CDR1 LNHDA, CDR2 SQIVND (reference sequence). CDR3 length: 19 residues. With V trimmed by 0 bases and J by 3 bases, 12 bases remained unmatched. Together with reference TRBV19 and TRBJ2-2, the CDR3 gives the full variable domain: DGGITQSPKYLFRKEGQNVTLSCEQNLNHDAMYWYRQDPGQGLRLIYYSQIVNDFQKGDIAEGYSVSREKKESFPLTVTSAQKNPTAFYLCASSIEVLEREPDTGELFFGEGSRLTVL.

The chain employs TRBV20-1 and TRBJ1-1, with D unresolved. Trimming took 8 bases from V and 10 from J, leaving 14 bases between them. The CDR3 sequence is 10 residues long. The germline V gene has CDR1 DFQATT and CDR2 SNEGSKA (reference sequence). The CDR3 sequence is CSPDGVRAFF. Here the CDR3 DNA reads TGCAGTCCAGACGGAGTTAGAGCTTTCTTT.

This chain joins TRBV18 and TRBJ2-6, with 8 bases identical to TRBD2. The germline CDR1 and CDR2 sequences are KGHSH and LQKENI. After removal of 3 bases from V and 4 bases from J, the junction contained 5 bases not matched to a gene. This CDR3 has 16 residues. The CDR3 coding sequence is TGTGCCAGCTCACCGAACGGGAGGGCGGGGGCCAACGTCCTGACTTTC. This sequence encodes CASSPNGRAGANVLTF. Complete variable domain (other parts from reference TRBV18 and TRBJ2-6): NAGVMQNPRHLVRRRGQEARLRCSPMKGHSHVYWYRQLPEEGLKFMVYLQKENIIDESGMPKERFSAEFPKEGPSILRIQQVVRGDSAAYFCASSPNGRAGANVLTFGAGSRLTVL.

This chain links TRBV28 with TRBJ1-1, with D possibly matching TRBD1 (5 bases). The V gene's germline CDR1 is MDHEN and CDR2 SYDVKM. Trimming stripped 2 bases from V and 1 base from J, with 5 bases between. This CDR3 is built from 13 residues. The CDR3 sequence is CASSLDRNTEAFF. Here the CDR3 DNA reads TGTGCCAGCAGTTTAGACAGGAACACTGAAGCTTTCTTT.

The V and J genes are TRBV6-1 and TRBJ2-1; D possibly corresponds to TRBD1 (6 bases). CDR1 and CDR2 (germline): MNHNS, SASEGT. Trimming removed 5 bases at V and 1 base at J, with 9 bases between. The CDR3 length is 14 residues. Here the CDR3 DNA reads TGTGCCAGCAGTACAGGGATATCCTACAATGAGCAGTTCTTC. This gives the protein CASSTGISYNEQFF.

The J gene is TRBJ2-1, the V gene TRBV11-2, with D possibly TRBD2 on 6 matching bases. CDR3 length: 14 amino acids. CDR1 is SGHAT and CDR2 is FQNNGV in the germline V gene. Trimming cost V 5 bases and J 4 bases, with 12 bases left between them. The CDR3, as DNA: TGTGCCAGCAGCCGCGGGAACGTTTACAATGAGCAGTTCTTC. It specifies CASSRGNVYNEQFF.

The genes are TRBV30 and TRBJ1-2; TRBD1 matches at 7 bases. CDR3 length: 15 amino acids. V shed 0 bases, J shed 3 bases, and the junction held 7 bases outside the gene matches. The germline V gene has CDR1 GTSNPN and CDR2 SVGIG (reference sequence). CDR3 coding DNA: TGTGCCTGGAGTGTACAAGGGACAGCTCACTATGGCTACACCTTC. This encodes CAWSVQGTAHYGYTF.

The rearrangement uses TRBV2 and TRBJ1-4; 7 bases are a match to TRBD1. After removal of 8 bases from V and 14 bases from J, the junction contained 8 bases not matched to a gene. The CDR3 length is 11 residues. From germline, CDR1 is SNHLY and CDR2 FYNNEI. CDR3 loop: CASGTRGFLFF. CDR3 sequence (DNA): TGTGCCAGCGGTACCAGGGGGTTTCTGTTTTTT.

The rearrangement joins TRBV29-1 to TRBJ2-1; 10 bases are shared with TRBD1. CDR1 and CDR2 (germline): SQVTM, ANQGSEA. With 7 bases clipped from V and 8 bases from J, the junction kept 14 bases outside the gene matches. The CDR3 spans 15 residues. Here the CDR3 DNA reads TGCAGCGCAACGAAGACAGGGGGCGCAAGGGATGAGCAGTTCTTC. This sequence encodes CSATKTGGARDEQFF.

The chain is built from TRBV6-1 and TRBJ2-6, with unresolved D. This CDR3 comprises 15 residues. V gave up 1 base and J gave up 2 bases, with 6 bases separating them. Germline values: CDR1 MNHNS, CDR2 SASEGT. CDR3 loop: CASSEGEAGANVLTF. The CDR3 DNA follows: TGTGCCAGCAGTGAAGGAGAAGCTGGGGCCAACGTCCTGACTTTC.

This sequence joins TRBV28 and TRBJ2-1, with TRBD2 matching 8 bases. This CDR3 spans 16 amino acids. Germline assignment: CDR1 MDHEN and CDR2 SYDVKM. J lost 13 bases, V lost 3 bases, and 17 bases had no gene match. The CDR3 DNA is TGTGCCAGCAGTTTCAGGTCTAGCGGGTTTCATGGCGGCCAGTTCTTC. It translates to CASSFRSSGFHGGQFF.

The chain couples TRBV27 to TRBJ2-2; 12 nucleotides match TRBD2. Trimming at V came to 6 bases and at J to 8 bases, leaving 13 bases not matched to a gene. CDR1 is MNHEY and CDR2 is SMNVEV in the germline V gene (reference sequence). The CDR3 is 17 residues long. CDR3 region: CASSETRLAGVAGELFF. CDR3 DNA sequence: TGTGCCAGCAGCGAGACCCGACTAGCGGGAGTGGCAGGGGAGCTGTTTTTT.

CDR3 residues: CASEEGHSGNTIYF. As DNA, the CDR3 is TGTGCCAGCGAAGAGGGTCACTCTGGAAACACCATATATTTT. The rearrangement links TRBV9 to TRBJ1-3; D is uncertain. Germline-derived CDR1 and CDR2 are SGDLS and YYNGEE. CDR3 length: 14 amino acids. Trimming left V 7 bases short and J 0 bases short, with 11 bases between.

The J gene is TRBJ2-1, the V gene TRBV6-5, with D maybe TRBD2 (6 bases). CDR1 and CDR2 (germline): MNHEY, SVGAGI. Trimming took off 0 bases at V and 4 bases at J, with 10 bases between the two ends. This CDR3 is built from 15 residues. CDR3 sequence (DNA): TGTGCCAGCAGTTACTCGAGGCGGGGATACAATGAGCAGTTCTTC. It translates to CASSYSRRGYNEQFF.

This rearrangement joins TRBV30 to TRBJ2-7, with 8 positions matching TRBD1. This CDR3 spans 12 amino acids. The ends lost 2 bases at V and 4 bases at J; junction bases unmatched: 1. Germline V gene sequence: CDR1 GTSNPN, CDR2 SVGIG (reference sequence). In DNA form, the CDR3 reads TGTGCCTGGAGTACAGGGGGGTACGAGCAGTACTTC. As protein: CAWSTGGYEQYF. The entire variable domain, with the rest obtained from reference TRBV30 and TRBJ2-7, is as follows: SQTIHQWPATLVQPVGSPLSLECTVEGTSNPNLYWYRQAAGRGLQLLFYSVGIGQISSEVPQNLSASRPQDRQFILSSKKLLLSDSGFYLCAWSTGGYEQYFGPGTRLTVT.

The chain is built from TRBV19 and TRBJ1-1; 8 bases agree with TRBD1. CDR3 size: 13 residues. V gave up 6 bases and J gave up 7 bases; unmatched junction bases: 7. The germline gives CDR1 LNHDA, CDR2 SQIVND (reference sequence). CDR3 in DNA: TGTGCCAGTAGCCGAACAGGGGGGGGTGAAGCTTTCTTT. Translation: CASSRTGGGEAFF.

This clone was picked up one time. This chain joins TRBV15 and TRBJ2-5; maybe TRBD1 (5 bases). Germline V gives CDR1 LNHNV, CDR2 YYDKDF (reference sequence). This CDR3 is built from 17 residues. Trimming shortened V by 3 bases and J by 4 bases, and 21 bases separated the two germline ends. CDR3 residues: CATSRWGSGNSGETQYF. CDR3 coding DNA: TGTGCCACCAGCAGGTGGGGCTCAGGCAACTCGGGAGAGACCCAGTACTTC.